These 25 T cell receptor beta chains share one sample of origin, sequenced in a study of PD-L1 blockade in urothelial cancer. The protocol was immunoSEQ multiplex PCR, while the TCRdb copy is restricted to in-frame clones and leaves out a portion. The data contain tens of thousands of clones, approximately 84% of them seen just once; the ten biggest clones take up approximately 15%. This sample's time point: pretreatment peripheral blood. This sample comprised PBMCs, obtained around atezolizumab (anti-PD-L1) treatment. The receptors were sampled from a man aged 60 to 75 with urothelial cancer.

This clone was seen a single time. In DNA, the CDR3 is TGTGCCAGCAGCTCCGGGCCTAGCGGGGGCACAGATACGCAGTATTTT. Translated: CASSSGPSGGTDTQYF. The V gene is TRBV7-2, the J gene TRBJ2-3; TRBD2 matches at 9 bases. Germline assignment: CDR1 SGHTA and CDR2 FQGNSA. CDR3 length: 16 amino acids. The V and J ends lost 4 bases and 1 base, in that order; junction bases with no gene match: 6.

The chain recombines TRBV29-1 with TRBJ2-3; no firm D call. V was clipped by 0 bases and J by 1 base, with 11 bases between them. The CDR3 runs to 15 residues. CDR1 and CDR2 from the germline V gene are SQVTM and ANQGSEA. The CDR3 DNA follows: TGCAGCGTTGAAGATCCTGAGGAAGGCACAGATACGCAGTATTTT. Residues: CSVEDPEEGTDTQYF.

The rearrangement joins TRBV7-6 to TRBJ2-5; 7 positions match TRBD2. V lost 5 bases, J lost 2 bases, and 8 bases stayed unmatched. CDR1 SGHVS and CDR2 FNYEAQ come from the germline V gene. This CDR3 is 15 amino acids long. The DNA for the CDR3 is TGTGCCAGCAGCCGGAGCGGGGCTCCTCAAGAGACCCAGTACTTC. Protein: CASSRSGAPQETQYF.

V gene TRBV5-1 combines with J gene TRBJ2-7, with 10 bases identical to TRBD1. V dropped 4 bases and J dropped 0; count of bases not matched to a gene: 7. The CDR3 is 16 residues long. CDR1 SGHRS and CDR2 YFSETQ come from the germline V gene. The CDR3 sequence is CASSVRGTGVSYEQYF. CDR3 coding DNA: TGCGCCAGCAGCGTGAGGGGGACAGGGGTCTCCTACGAGCAGTACTTC.

V gene TRBV5-1 combines with J gene TRBJ1-2; TRBD1 matches at 10 bases. The CDR3 is made up of 13 amino acids. Looked up from germline, CDR1 is SGHRS and CDR2 is YFSETQ. V lost 4 bases, J lost 6 bases, and 3 bases stayed unmatched. The CDR3 reads CASSPGTGDGYTF. CDR3 sequence (DNA): TGCGCCAGCAGCCCCGGGACAGGGGATGGCTACACCTTC. Variable domain in full (rest from reference TRBV5-1 and TRBJ1-2): KAGVTQTPRYLIKTRGQQVTLSCSPISGHRSVSWYQQTPGQGLQFLFEYFSETQRNKGNFPGRFSGRQFSNSRSEMNVSTLELGDSALYLCASSPGTGDGYTFGSGTRLTVV.

In this sample, this clone turned up once. This sequence joins TRBV6-5 and TRBJ2-7, with D unclear. This CDR3 comprises 15 residues. From germline, CDR1 is MNHEY and CDR2 SVGAGI. V was clipped by 2 bases and J by 0 bases, with 11 bases between them. The CDR3 region is CASSYGRGRSYEQYF. The CDR3, as DNA: TGTGCCAGCAGTTACGGTAGAGGTCGCTCCTACGAGCAGTACTTC.

This clone came up once. This chain links TRBV18 with TRBJ2-7, with 9 bases aligning to TRBD1. V trimming: 6 bases; J trimming: 5 bases; junction bases outside the gene matches: 11. CDR1 is KGHSH, CDR2 LQKENI, per germline. There are 15 residues in the CDR3. The DNA for the CDR3 is TGTGCCAGCTCTCTTGGGGGACAGGGTTTAGACGAGCAGTACTTC. Translation: CASSLGGQGLDEQYF.

CDR3 DNA sequence: TGTGCCAGTAGTATAGCGGGACATGACAATCAGCCCCAGCATTTT. This encodes CASSIAGHDNQPQHF. The chain uses TRBV19 and TRBJ1-5, with D possibly matching TRBD1 (6 bases). This CDR3 has 15 amino acids. Germline V gene sequence: CDR1 LNHDA, CDR2 SQIVND (reference sequence). The V end was cut by 1 base, the J end by 3 bases, with 10 bases between.

Of note for this clone: One junction end does not reproduce the germline sequence, and a read error may be involved. This chain joins TRBV7-7 and TRBJ2-1, with 12 bases matching TRBD2. CDR3 size: 17 residues. Germline CDR1 and CDR2: SSHAT and FNYEAQ (reference sequence). CDR3 sequence reads: CASSFGPTSGGQNEQFF. The CDR3 bases are TGTGCTAGCAGCTTTGGCCCGACTAGCGGGGGCCAAAATGAGCAGTTCTTC.

This CDR3 is CASSYSRHGRTDTQYF. The CDR3 DNA sequence: TGTGCCAGCAGTTACTCGAGACATGGCCGCACAGATACGCAGTATTTT. V usage is TRBV6-5 and J usage is TRBJ2-3, with D unclear. Germline assignment: CDR1 MNHEY and CDR2 SVGAGI. Deletions cut 0 bases from V and 1 base from J, with 11 bases between. The CDR3 is made up of 16 amino acids.

The DNA of the CDR3 is TGTGCCAGCAGCTTAGGGCCGGGGGGGAACAATGAGCAGTTCTTC. This encodes CASSLGPGGNNEQFF. The rearrangement uses TRBV11-3 and TRBJ2-1, with TRBD2 matching over 8 bases. Unmatched junction bases numbered 4, after V lost 1 base and J lost 5 bases. This CDR3 region has 15 residues. Germline CDR1 is SGHNT and CDR2 is YENEEA. The whole variable domain, remainder taken from reference TRBV11-3 and TRBJ2-1, is EAGVVQSPRYKIIEKKQPVAFWCNPISGHNTLYWYLQNLGQGPELLIRYENEEAVDDSQLPKDRFSAERLKGVDSTLKIQPAELGDSAVYLCASSLGPGGNNEQFFGPGTRLTVL.

The chain carries TRBV5-5 and TRBJ2-5; 15 bases map to TRBD2. CDR3 size: 18 residues. Trimming cost V 4 bases and J 5 bases; bases outside gene matches: 12. Germline lookup yields CDR1 SGHKS and CDR2 YYEKEE (reference sequence). The CDR3 nucleotides read TGTGCCAGCAGCCCGGGACTAGCGGGGGGTTCGGGCCGGGAGACCCAGTACTTC. As protein: CASSPGLAGGSGRETQYF.

The chain links TRBV19 to TRBJ2-7; 10 nucleotides agree with TRBD2. The CDR3 has 17 residues. Trimming at V came to 4 bases and at J to 5 bases, leaving 14 bases not matched to a gene. Germline V gives CDR1 LNHDA, CDR2 SQIVND (reference sequence). Written as DNA, the CDR3 is TGTGCCAGTAGTAAGGAAGCTAGCGGGGGCCGAGGAGACGAGCAGTACTTC. Its protein product is CASSKEASGGRGDEQYF.

This chain uses TRBV25-1 with TRBJ2-7, with D tentatively TRBD2 (5 bases). The CDR3 is made up of 15 amino acids. Germline V gene lookup returns CDR1 MGHDK and CDR2 SYGVNS. V gave up 4 bases and J gave up 0 bases, with 13 bases separating them. The CDR3 reads CASSASRASSYEQYF. The DNA for the CDR3 is TGTGCCAGCAGTGCCTCGAGGGCTAGCTCCTACGAGCAGTACTTC.

The chain is built from TRBV27 and TRBJ1-4; D is perhaps TRBD1 (6 bases). Germline values: CDR1 MNHEY, CDR2 SMNVEV (reference sequence). The V end lost 6 bases, the J end lost 2 bases, and 19 bases lay between the germline ends. The length of the CDR3 is 17 residues. The CDR3 DNA follows: TGTGCCAGCAGCCGAGGGGACAACCGGGCGACTAATGAAAAACTGTTTTTT. It is translated as CASSRGDNRATNEKLFF.

V is TRBV6-1 and J is TRBJ1-5, with 7 bases aligning to TRBD1. Per germline, CDR1 MNHNS and CDR2 SASEGT. This CDR3 comprises 14 residues. Trimming cost V 3 bases and J 7 bases; bases outside gene matches: 6. The CDR3 coding sequence is TGTGCCAGCAGTGACTGGACAGGTGCCCAGCCCCAGCATTTT. Translating it yields CASSDWTGAQPQHF.

The chain recombines TRBV5-3 with TRBJ2-7; no definite D call. Being an ORF, TRBV5-3 has a function that is uncertain. CDR3 length: 16 amino acids. V lost 4 bases and J 3 bases, leaving 20 bases between the germline ends. The CDR3 nucleotides are TGTGCCAGAAGCCCTAAGACACACCTATTAAGCTACGAGCAGTACTTC. This gives the protein CARSPKTHLLSYEQYF.

V is TRBV30 and J is TRBJ1-1, with 10 bases aligning to TRBD1. The germline gives CDR1 GTSNPN, CDR2 SVGIG (reference sequence). J was trimmed by 6 bases and V by 1 base; bases with no gene match: 8. This CDR3 is built from 15 residues. As DNA, the CDR3 is TGTGCCTGGAGTGCCTCGGACAGGGGGTTGTCTGAAGCTTTCTTT. Translated, it gives CAWSASDRGLSEAFF.

The CDR3 DNA sequence: TGTGCCAGCAGCCAAACACCGGGACAGGGGAATGAAAAACTGTTTTTT. Translating gives CASSQTPGQGNEKLFF. The V and J genes are TRBV4-2 and TRBJ1-4, with 10 bases aligning to TRBD1. V lost 2 bases and J lost 5; bases outside the gene matches: 5. CDR1 and CDR2 (germline): LGHNA, YNFKEQ. The CDR3 length is 16 residues.

CDR3 loop: CASSYAGFQETQYF. In DNA form, the CDR3 reads TGTGCCAGCAGTTATGCGGGATTCCAAGAGACCCAGTACTTC. The chain recombines TRBV6-6 with TRBJ2-5; D is possibly TRBD2 (6 bases). Germline lookup yields CDR1 MNHNY and CDR2 SVGAGI (reference sequence). The V gene lost 3 bases and the J gene lost 1 base, with 9 bases spanning the gap. The CDR3 has 14 residues.

This chain joins TRBV18 and TRBJ2-1; the D gene is possibly TRBD2 (6 bases). V lost 2 bases and J 4 bases, leaving 12 bases between the germline ends. CDR1 KGHSH and CDR2 LQKENI come from the germline V gene. The CDR3 runs to 15 residues. CDR3 nucleotides: TGTGCCAGCTCACCAGGGGCGGGATTGTACAATGAGCAGTTCTTC. Protein sequence: CASSPGAGLYNEQFF.

The chain recombines TRBV7-9 with TRBJ2-5; D is possibly TRBD2 (7 bases). CDR3 size: 15 residues. Germline-derived CDR1 and CDR2 are SEHNR and FQNEAQ (reference sequence). Trimming took 5 bases from V and 5 from J, leaving 18 bases between them. The CDR3 region has the DNA TGTGCCAGCAGCCGCCCGAGGGGGGGGGCGGAGACCCAGTACTTC. It codes for CASSRPRGGAETQYF.

This clone appeared a few times. The chain has TRBV2 and TRBJ1-2, with TRBD1 matching 8 bases. Germline CDR1 is SNHLY and CDR2 is FYNNEI. After removal of 6 bases from V and 4 bases from J, the junction contained 10 bases not matched to a gene. This CDR3 spans 15 amino acids. CDR3 in amino acids: CASRPARGLGYGYTF. CDR3 bases: TGTGCCAGCAGACCTGCCAGGGGGCTTGGCTATGGCTACACCTTC. Complete variable domain (other parts from reference TRBV2 and TRBJ1-2): EPEVTQTPSHQVTQMGQEVILRCVPISNHLYFYWYRQILGQKVEFLVSFYNNEISEKSEIFDDQFSVERPDGSNFTLKIRSTKLEDSAMYFCASRPARGLGYGYTFGSGTRLTVV.

The V gene is TRBV7-6, the J gene TRBJ1-1, with D maybe TRBD1 (6 bases). This CDR3 spans 14 amino acids. The V gene's germline CDR1 is SGHVS and CDR2 FNYEAQ. V lost 10 bases, J lost 8 bases, and 23 bases lay in between. The CDR3 nucleotides read TGTGCCACTACAAGGAACCAGGGGACCTTCGAAGCTTTCTTT. Translation: CATTRNQGTFEAFF.

The chain has TRBV28 and TRBJ1-2, with 9 bases aligning to TRBD1. The CDR3 contains 14 residues. V lost 4 bases to trimming and J lost 1 base; unmatched junction nucleotides: 1. Germline V lookup: CDR1 MDHEN, CDR2 SYDVKM. The CDR3, as DNA: TGTGCCAGCAGTTCGGACAGGGGTAACTATGGCTACACCTTC. Protein product: CASSSDRGNYGYTF.